This T cell receptor (beta chain) was found in a study of shared T cell receptors in the human thymus. Measured with immunoSEQ multiplex PCR; TCRdb has only the in-frame clones, and not every one. The sample lists 640,000 or so clones, 80% to 90% occurring once. The CDR3 totals 16 residues. Germline values: CDR1 GTSNPN, CDR2 SVGIG (reference sequence). The V end was cut by 0 bases, the J end by 1 base, with 13 bases between. These data were also filed under a second study, of human thymus T cells. That source reports: It was healthy Finnish infants having corrective surgery for congenital heart defects who were the donors. Thymic samples were excised during corrective heart operations. Seemingly biased V and J gene usage marked thymic and blood repertoires. Related research examined unrelated individuals and reported that their thymic repertoires overlapped highly.

What was sequenced was thymocytes. The clonotype was recovered from a boy younger than two with a congenital heart defect. This chain connects TRBV30 to TRBJ1-5; possible D gene TRBD1, 5 bases. The CDR3 reads CAWSVQGEGSNQPQHF. The DNA for the CDR3 is TGTGCCTGGAGTGTTCAAGGGGAGGGGAGCAATCAGCCCCAGCATTTT. The variable domain in full, completed from reference TRBV30 and TRBJ1-5, reads SQTIHQWPATLVQPVGSPLSLECTVEGTSNPNLYWYRQAAGRGLQLLFYSVGIGQISSEVPQNLSASRPQDRQFILSSKKLLLSDSGFYLCAWSVQGEGSNQPQHFGDGTRLSIL.